This is a list of T cell receptor beta chains from one sample in a study of cytomegalovirus exposure and HLA in healthy donors. Sequencing used immunoSEQ multiplex PCR; TCRdb keeps in-frame clones, though not all of them. The sample records 300,000 to 350,000 clones, roughly 90% being singletons. Source material: PBMCs. The receptors originated from a man aged 25-45 years in good health and CMV-seronegative. Both conserved end residues are part of each CDR3. A D gene is named only where the DNA matches it firmly.

>-|TRBV7-2|TRBJ1-5
CASSLAGGGHQPQHF
TGTGCCAGCAGCTTAGCTGGGGGGGGGCATCAGCCCCAGCATTTT
>TRBD1|TRBV10-1|TRBJ1-6
CASSEPGTVHSPLHF
TGCGCCAGCAGTGAGCCCGGGACAGTTCACTCACCCCTCCACTTT
>TRBD1|TRBV5-1|TRBJ1-2
CASSLGTGADGYTF
TGCGCCAGCAGCTTGGGAACAGGGGCCGATGGCTACACCTTC
>TRBD1|TRBV2|TRBJ1-3
CASSRLPGQGRNTIYF
TGTGCCAGCAGTAGACTGCCGGGACAGGGTAGAAACACCATATATTTT
>TRBD1|TRBV6-5|TRBJ2-4
CASSQGASKNIQYF
TGTGCCAGCAGTCAGGGGGCGTCCAAAAACATTCAGTACTTC
>TRBD1|TRBV7-2|TRBJ1-5
CASSLQGVRGSQHF
TGTGCCAGCAGCTTACAGGGGGTGAGGGGGTCCCAGCATTTT
>-|TRBV27|TRBJ2-1
CASWAGGPYNEQFF
TGTGCCAGCTGGGCGGGCGGGCCCTACAATGAGCAGTTCTTC
>-|TRBV13|TRBJ1-1
CATGESNTEAFF
TGTGCCACCGGGGAGTCAAACACTGAAGCTTTCTTT
>-|TRBV7-8|TRBJ1-5
CASSEPDSNQPQHF
TGTGCCAGCAGTGAGCCCGATAGCAATCAGCCCCAGCATTTT
>TRBD1|TRBV6-6|TRBJ1-1
CASSPGTGRGGTEAFF
TGTGCCAGCAGCCCCGGGACAGGCCGCGGTGGGACTGAAGCTTTCTTT
>-|TRBV5-4|TRBJ2-1
CASSFGQNEQFF
TGTGCCAGCAGCTTTGGGCAAAATGAGCAGTTCTTC
>-|TRBV7-9|TRBJ1-2
CASSSLAGYTF
TGTGCCAGCAGCTCCCTGGCCGGCTACACCTTC
>TRBD1|TRBV4-2|TRBJ1-6
CASSQLPGQGATSYNSPLHF
TGTGCCAGCAGCCAACTCCCGGGGCAGGGGGCAACCTCCTATAATTCACCCCTCCACTTT
>-|TRBV7-8|TRBJ2-7
CASSLGSYEQYF
TGTGCCAGCAGCTTAGGCAGCTACGAGCAGTACTTC
>-|TRBV7-2|TRBJ1-5
CASSLNLPGANQPQHF
TGTGCCAGCAGCCTCAACCTTCCAGGGGCCAATCAGCCCCAGCATTTT
>-|TRBV30|TRBJ2-7
CAWRRDRPYEQYF
TGTGCCTGGAGGCGTGACAGACCCTACGAGCAGTACTTC
>-|TRBV11-3|TRBJ2-7
CASSLAGSGDYEQYF
TGTGCCAGCAGCTTAGCGGGCTCAGGGGACTACGAGCAGTACTTC